The 19 T cell receptor beta chains below come from one sample, sequenced in a study of cytomegalovirus exposure and HLA in healthy donors. PCR used 60 Vbeta primers and 13 Jbeta primers. Some clones are missing from TCRdb's copy, which holds only in-frame ones; the method was immunoSEQ multiplex PCR. The sample carries roughly 170,000 clones, 80% to 90% recorded once. The sample was PBMCs. Receptors originate from a woman aged 18-30 years in good health and CMV-seronegative.

The chain recombines TRBV6-6 with TRBJ2-1; D is possibly TRBD1 (6 bases). Germline lookup yields CDR1 MNHNY and CDR2 SVGAGI (reference sequence). Trimming stripped 5 bases from V and 11 bases from J, with 10 bases between. The CDR3 runs 11 residues. This CDR3 is CASSAQGQQFF. CDR3 coding DNA: TGTGCCAGCAGTGCACAGGGACAGCAGTTCTTC.

The chain employs TRBV28 and TRBJ2-1, with 10 bases identical to TRBD2. Germline V gene data show CDR1 as MDHEN and CDR2 as SYDVKM. Germline trimming cut 3 bases from V and 0 bases from J; bases unmatched to any gene: 8. This CDR3 has 18 residues. The CDR3 sequence: CASSFSASGRGSYNEQFF. In nucleotides, the CDR3 is TGTGCCAGCAGTTTCTCGGCTAGCGGGAGAGGCTCCTACAATGAGCAGTTCTTC.

The rearrangement joins TRBV19 to TRBJ2-5; 10 nucleotides match TRBD2. Germline V gives CDR1 LNHDA, CDR2 SQIVND (reference sequence). V lost 5 bases to trimming and J lost 7 bases; unmatched junction nucleotides: 10. This CDR3 region has 15 residues. The CDR3 is CASSPAGGGGGTQYF. DNA of the CDR3: TGTGCCAGTAGTCCAGCGGGAGGGGGGGGAGGGACCCAGTACTTC.

J is TRBJ1-4 and V is TRBV7-2, with 8 bases matching TRBD1. J lost 4 bases, V lost 3 bases, and 4 bases had no gene match. The CDR3 is 15 residues long. The germline gives CDR1 SGHTA, CDR2 FQGNSA. CDR3: CASSLWTGLNEKLFF. The CDR3 bases are TGTGCCAGCAGCTTGTGGACAGGGCTTAATGAAAAACTGTTTTTT.

The rearrangement joins TRBV28 to TRBJ2-1; 10 bases are shared with TRBD1. CDR3 size: 16 residues. Germline values: CDR1 MDHEN, CDR2 SYDVKM. V was pared by 1 base and J by 4 bases, with 4 bases of the junction left unmatched. DNA for the CDR3: TGTGCCAGCAGTTTATCCGGGACAGGGGATTACAATGAGCAGTTCTTC. Translated: CASSLSGTGDYNEQFF.

The gene calls are TRBV2 and TRBJ2-1, with 7 bases that match TRBD2. Germline V gene lookup returns CDR1 SNHLY and CDR2 FYNNEI. V lost 8 bases and J lost 5; bases outside the gene matches: 6. The CDR3 covers 13 residues. The CDR3, as DNA: TGTGCCAGCCGGGATCTAGCGGACAATGAGCAGTTCTTC. This translates into CASRDLADNEQFF.

V is TRBV11-3 and J is TRBJ2-1; 8 bases line up with TRBD2. The CDR3 length is 15 residues. V gave up 6 bases and J gave up 2 bases; unmatched junction bases: 6. Germline V gene lookup returns CDR1 SGHNT and CDR2 YENEEA. The CDR3 nucleotides are TGTGCCAGCAGGATACAAGCGGGAGCCTACAATGAGCAGTTCTTC. Translation: CASRIQAGAYNEQFF.

The sample holds a few counts of this clone. The gene calls are TRBV25-1 and TRBJ2-1; TRBD1 matches 9 bases. The CDR3 spans 16 residues. The germline V gene has CDR1 MGHDK and CDR2 SYGVNS. V lost 2 bases, J lost 4 bases, and 6 bases stayed unmatched. The CDR3 sequence is CASSETGTGLYNEQFF. DNA of the CDR3: TGTGCCAGCAGTGAAACCGGGACAGGGCTATACAATGAGCAGTTCTTC.

This clone appeared a single time. This rearrangement joins TRBV19 to TRBJ2-1; 15 bases fit TRBD2. After removal of 7 bases from V and 5 bases from J, the junction contained 12 bases not matched to a gene. The CDR3 consists of 18 residues. Per germline, CDR1 LNHDA and CDR2 SQIVND (reference sequence). CDR3 DNA sequence: TGTGCCAGTACCGGGACTAGCGGGAGGAGGGGGGTGGACAATGAGCAGTTCTTC. Protein sequence: CASTGTSGRRGVDNEQFF.

DNA of the CDR3: TGCAGCGTGGCCCTTAACCCCTACGAGCAGTACTTC. It is translated as CSVALNPYEQYF. The rearrangement links TRBV29-1 to TRBJ2-7; no definite D call. The ends were cut back, 6 bases at V and 2 bases at J, with 11 bases in the middle. CDR3 size: 12 residues. Germline-derived CDR1 and CDR2 are SQVTM and ANQGSEA.

This chain joins TRBV18 and TRBJ2-7, with 7 bases fitting TRBD1. In germline, CDR1 is KGHSH, CDR2 LQKENI. Trimming took 3 bases from V and 6 from J; bases not matched to a gene: 8. The length of the CDR3 is 14 residues. The CDR3 DNA reads TGTGCCAGCTCACCGAATCCGTCAGGGGGCGAGCAGTACTTC. Its protein product is CASSPNPSGGEQYF.

The rearrangement uses TRBV7-9 and TRBJ2-5; 9 bases fit TRBD2. J gave up 2 bases and V 4 bases, and 5 bases lay outside the gene matches. CDR1 and CDR2 from the germline V gene are SEHNR and FQNEAQ (reference sequence). The CDR3 is 15 residues long. In nucleotides, the CDR3 is TGTGCCAGCAGCTCCCGACTAGCGGTACAAGAGACCCAGTACTTC. It is translated as CASSSRLAVQETQYF.

This sequence joins TRBV2 and TRBJ1-1, with D tentatively TRBD1 (6 bases). The V gene lost 7 bases and the J gene lost 1 base, with 10 bases spanning the gap. This CDR3 has 13 residues. From germline, CDR1 is SNHLY and CDR2 FYNNEI. The CDR3 spells CASIIRGNTEAFF. The CDR3 DNA sequence: TGTGCCAGCATCATCAGGGGGAACACTGAAGCTTTCTTT.

This clone showed up just a few times. V is TRBV5-1 and J is TRBJ2-1; 7 bases fit TRBD2. CDR3 length: 14 amino acids. Germline lookup yields CDR1 SGHRS and CDR2 YFSETQ. V shed 7 bases and J 8 bases; nucleotides not matched to a gene: 12. CDR3 loop: CASDPGGGAYEQFF. The CDR3 DNA is TGCGCCAGCGACCCCGGGGGAGGGGCCTATGAGCAGTTCTTC.

The chain is built from TRBV19 and TRBJ2-5; maybe TRBD2 (6 bases). The CDR3 spans 16 residues. The germline V gene has CDR1 LNHDA and CDR2 SQIVND (reference sequence). V was trimmed by 1 base and J by 0 bases, leaving 12 bases between them. CDR3 in amino acids: CASSIVGGQHQETQYF. CDR3 nucleotide sequence: TGTGCCAGTAGTATAGTTGGAGGGCAGCACCAAGAGACCCAGTACTTC.

The chain is built from TRBV7-2 and TRBJ2-3; 7 positions agree with TRBD2. There are 15 residues in the CDR3. CDR1 SGHTA and CDR2 FQGNSA come from the germline V gene. J lost 4 bases, V lost 4 bases, and 8 bases had no gene match. CDR3 coding DNA: TGTGCCAGCAGCTCTGGGACTACTGGGGCAGATACGCAGTATTTT. It translates to CASSSGTTGADTQYF.

This clone was picked up a small number of times. The chain couples TRBV10-1 to TRBJ1-3, with 9 bases fitting TRBD1. J was trimmed by 2 bases and V by 2 bases; bases with no gene match: 13. CDR3 size: 19 residues. Germline CDR1 WNHNN, CDR2 SYGVQD (reference sequence). This CDR3 reads CASSENRGRKAAAGNTIYF. The DNA of the CDR3 is TGCGCCAGCAGTGAGAACAGGGGGCGGAAAGCAGCAGCTGGAAACACCATATATTTT.

V gene TRBV7-3 combines with J gene TRBJ1-2; D is uncertain. Germline loops: CDR1 SGHTA, CDR2 FQGTGA. V was clipped by 3 bases and J by 7 bases, with 12 bases between them. The CDR3 runs to 13 residues. The CDR3 loop is CASSFAAGSGYTF. The CDR3 bases are TGTGCCAGCAGCTTTGCGGCGGGTAGTGGCTACACCTTC.

V and J are TRBV5-1 and TRBJ1-6; D gene ambiguous. This CDR3 spans 15 amino acids. Per the germline V gene, CDR1 is SGHRS and CDR2 is YFSETQ. V gave up 0 bases and J gave up 5 bases, with 9 bases separating them. In nucleotides, the CDR3 is TGCGCCAGCAGCTTGGCCGGCCAGGATAATTCACCCCTCCACTTT. Amino acids: CASSLAGQDNSPLHF.